This TCR beta chain was found in a study of T-cell reconstitution after alpha-beta-depleted transplantation in children. Unique molecular identifiers were incorporated during preparation of the TCRbeta library. Using its own MiXCR run on the PCR reads, TCRdb lists one record per CDR3 protein. The sample comprises hundreds of thousands of distinct CDR3 sequences, around 15% of which are singletons, and 25% to 30% rests with the top ten. This clonotype showed up just a few times. Sequencing used PBMCs, mostly from graft donor cells, obtained 360 days after TCRalphabeta/CD19-depleted stem cell transplant. This sequence was found in a boy younger than two who had a stem cell transplant for Wiskott-Aldrich syndrome, so the T cells may come from the graft donor.

The CDR3: CASSFTGLSYEQYF. The CDR3 coding sequence is TGTGCCAGCAGCTTTACAGGGCTGTCCTACGAGCAGTACTTC. This chain links TRBV3-1 with TRBJ2-7; TRBD1 is a possible D gene (6 bases). Germline assignment: CDR1 LGHDT and CDR2 YNNKEL (reference sequence). The germline V and J ends were trimmed by 5 bases and 1 base, with 12 bases remaining between them. There are 14 residues in the CDR3.